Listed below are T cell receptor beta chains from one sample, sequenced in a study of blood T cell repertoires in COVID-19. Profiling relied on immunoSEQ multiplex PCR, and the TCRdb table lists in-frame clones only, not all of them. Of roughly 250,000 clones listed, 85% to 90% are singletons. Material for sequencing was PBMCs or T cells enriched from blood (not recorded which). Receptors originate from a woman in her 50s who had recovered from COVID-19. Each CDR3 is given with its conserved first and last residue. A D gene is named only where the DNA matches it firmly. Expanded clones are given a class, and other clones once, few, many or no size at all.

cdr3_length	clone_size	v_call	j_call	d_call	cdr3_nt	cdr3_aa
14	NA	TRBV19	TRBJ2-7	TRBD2	TGTGCCAGTAGTAAAGCGGGAGGGCCCTACGAGCAGTACTTC	CASSKAGGPYEQYF
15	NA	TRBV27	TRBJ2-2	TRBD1	TGTGCCAGCAGTTTAGGAGCCAGGGGGACCGGGGAGCTGTTTTTT	CASSLGARGTGELFF
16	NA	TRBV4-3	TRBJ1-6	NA	TGCGCCAGCAGCCAAGATTATAACAGCTATAATTCACCCCTCCACTTT	CASSQDYNSYNSPLHF
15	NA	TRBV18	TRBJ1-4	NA	TGTGCCAGCTCACCACCGAACAGGTTGGGCGAAAAACTGTTTTTT	CASSPPNRLGEKLFF
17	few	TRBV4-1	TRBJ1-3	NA	TGCGCCAGCAGCCAAGAAAGTAGCGGGGGAGTAGGAAACACCATATATTTT	CASSQESSGGVGNTIYF
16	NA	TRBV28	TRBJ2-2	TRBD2	TGTGCCAGCAGTCTCCGCGGGACTAGCGGGAGAGGGGAGCTGTTTTTT	CASSLRGTSGRGELFF
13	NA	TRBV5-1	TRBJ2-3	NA	TGCGCCAGCAGCTTACCTAGAGGAGATACGCAGTATTTT	CASSLPRGDTQYF
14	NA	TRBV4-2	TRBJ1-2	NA	TGTGCCAGCAGCCAAGGTGTCACAGACTATGGCTACACCTTC	CASSQGVTDYGYTF
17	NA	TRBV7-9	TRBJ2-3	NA	TGTGCCAGCACCCCTGCGAGAATAGCACAAAGCACAGATACGCAGTATTTT	CASTPARIAQSTDTQYF
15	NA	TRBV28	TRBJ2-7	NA	TGTGCCAGCAGGGTCGGGTCCTCTGCGGCCTACGAGCAGTACTTC	CASRVGSSAAYEQYF
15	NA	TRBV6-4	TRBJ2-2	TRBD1	TGTGCCAGCAGTGTGACAGGGGGAGACACCGGGGAGCTGTTTTTT	CASSVTGGDTGELFF
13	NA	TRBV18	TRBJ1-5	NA	TGTGCCAGCTCAGACCTCAGGGCTCAGCCCCAGCATTTT	CASSDLRAQPQHF
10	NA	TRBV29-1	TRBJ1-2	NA	TGCAGCGTGAAAACAGATGGCTACACCTTC	CSVKTDGYTF
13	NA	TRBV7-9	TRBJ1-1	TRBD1	TGTGCCAGCAGCGAGGGGGCTGGCACTGAAGCTTTCTTT	CASSEGAGTEAFF
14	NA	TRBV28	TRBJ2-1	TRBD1	TGTGCCAGCAGTTTGCCGGACAGGGGGAATGAGCAGTTCTTC	CASSLPDRGNEQFF
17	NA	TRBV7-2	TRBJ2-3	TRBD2	TGTGCCAGCAGCTTAGCGGCGGGGGGGGCCTACACAGATACGCAGTATTTT	CASSLAAGGAYTDTQYF
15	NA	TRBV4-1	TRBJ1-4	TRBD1	TGCGCCAGCAGCCCGACGGGACAGGGGGATGAAAAACTGTTTTTT	CASSPTGQGDEKLFF
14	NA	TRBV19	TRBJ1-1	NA	TGTGCCAGTAGTATAGGGAGGTGGGAAACTGAAGCTTTCTTT	CASSIGRWETEAFF
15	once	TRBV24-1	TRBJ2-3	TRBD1	TGTGCCACCAGTGACCCTGTGGACAGGACAGATACGCAGTATTTT	CATSDPVDRTDTQYF
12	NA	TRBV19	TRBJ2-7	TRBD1	TGTGCCACCGGACAGGGACCCTACGAGCAGTACTTC	CATGQGPYEQYF
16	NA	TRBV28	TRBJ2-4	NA	TGTGCCAGCAGCCGGCCAGGAGGTTTAGCCAAAAACATTCAGTACTTC	CASSRPGGLAKNIQYF